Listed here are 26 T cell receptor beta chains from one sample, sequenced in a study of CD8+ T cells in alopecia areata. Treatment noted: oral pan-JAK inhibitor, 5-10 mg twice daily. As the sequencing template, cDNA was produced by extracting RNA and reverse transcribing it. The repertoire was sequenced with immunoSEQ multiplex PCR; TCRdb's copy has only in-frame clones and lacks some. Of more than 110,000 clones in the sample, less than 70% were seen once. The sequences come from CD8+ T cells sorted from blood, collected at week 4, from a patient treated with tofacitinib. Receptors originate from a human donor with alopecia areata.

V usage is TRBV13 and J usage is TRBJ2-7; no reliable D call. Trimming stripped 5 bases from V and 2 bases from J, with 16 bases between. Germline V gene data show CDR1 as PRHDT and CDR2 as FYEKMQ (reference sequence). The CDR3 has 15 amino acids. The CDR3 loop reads CASSPGPKETYEQYF. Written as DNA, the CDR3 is TGTGCCAGCAGCCCCGGCCCGAAGGAAACCTACGAGCAGTACTTC.

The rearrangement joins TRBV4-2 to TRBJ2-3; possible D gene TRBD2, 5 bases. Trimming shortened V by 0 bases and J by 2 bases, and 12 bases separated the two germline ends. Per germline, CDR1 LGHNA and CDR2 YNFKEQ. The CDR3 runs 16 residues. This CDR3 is CASSQDPSHFTDTQYF. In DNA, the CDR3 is TGTGCCAGCAGCCAAGATCCTAGCCACTTCACAGATACGCAGTATTTT.

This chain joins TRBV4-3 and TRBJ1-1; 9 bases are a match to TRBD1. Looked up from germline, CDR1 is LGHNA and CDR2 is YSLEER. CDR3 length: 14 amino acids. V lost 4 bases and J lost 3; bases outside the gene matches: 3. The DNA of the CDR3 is TGCGCCAGCAGCCGAGGGGACAGGGACACTGAAGCTTTCTTT. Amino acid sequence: CASSRGDRDTEAFF.

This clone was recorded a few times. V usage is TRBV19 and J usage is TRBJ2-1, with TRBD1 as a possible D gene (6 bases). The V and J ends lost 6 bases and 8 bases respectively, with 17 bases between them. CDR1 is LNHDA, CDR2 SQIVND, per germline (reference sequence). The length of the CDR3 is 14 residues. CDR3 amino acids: CASSQGNPWDEQFF. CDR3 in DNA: TGTGCCAGTAGCCAGGGGAATCCTTGGGATGAGCAGTTCTTC.

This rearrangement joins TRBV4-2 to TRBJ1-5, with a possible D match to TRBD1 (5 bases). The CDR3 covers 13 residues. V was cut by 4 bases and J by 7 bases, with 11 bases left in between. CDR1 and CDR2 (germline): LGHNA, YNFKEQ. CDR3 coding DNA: TGTGCCAGCAGCCGAGCCAGGGACCAGCCCCAGCATTTT. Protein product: CASSRARDQPQHF.

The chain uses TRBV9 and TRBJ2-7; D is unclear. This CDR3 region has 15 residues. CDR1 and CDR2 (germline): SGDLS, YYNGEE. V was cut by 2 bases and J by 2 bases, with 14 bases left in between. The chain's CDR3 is CASSVGQATTYEQYF. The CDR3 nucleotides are TGTGCCAGCAGCGTCGGTCAGGCTACCACCTACGAGCAGTACTTC.

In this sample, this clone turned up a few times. CDR3 in amino acids: CASSEEGIEQYF. The DNA for the CDR3 is TGTGCCAGCAGTGAAGAAGGGATAGAGCAGTACTTC. This chain connects TRBV2 to TRBJ2-7; no clear D gene. V was cut by 1 base and J by 7 bases, with 8 bases left in between. The germline gives CDR1 SNHLY, CDR2 FYNNEI. This CDR3 comprises 12 residues.

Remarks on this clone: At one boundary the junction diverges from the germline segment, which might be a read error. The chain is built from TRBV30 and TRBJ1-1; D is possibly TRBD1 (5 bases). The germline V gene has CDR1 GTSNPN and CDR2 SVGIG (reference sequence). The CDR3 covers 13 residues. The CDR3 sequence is CAWGVGDEFEAFF. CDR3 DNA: TGTGCCTGGGGTGTGGGGGACGAGTTCGAAGCTTTCTTT.

CDR3 sequence reads: CAWSVEGNEQFF. For the CDR3, the DNA is TGTGCCTGGAGTGTTGAGGGGAACGAGCAGTTCTTC. This chain uses TRBV30 with TRBJ2-1; D tentatively fits TRBD1 or TRBD2 (5 bases each). From germline, CDR1 is GTSNPN and CDR2 SVGIG (reference sequence). The V gene lost 0 bases and the J gene lost 10 bases, with 10 bases spanning the gap. The CDR3 covers 12 residues.

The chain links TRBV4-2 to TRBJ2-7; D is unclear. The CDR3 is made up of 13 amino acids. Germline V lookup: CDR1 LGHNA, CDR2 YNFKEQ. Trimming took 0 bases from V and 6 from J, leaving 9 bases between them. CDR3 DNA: TGTGCCAGCAGCCAAGAGAACCTCTCCGAGCAGTACTTC. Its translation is CASSQENLSEQYF.

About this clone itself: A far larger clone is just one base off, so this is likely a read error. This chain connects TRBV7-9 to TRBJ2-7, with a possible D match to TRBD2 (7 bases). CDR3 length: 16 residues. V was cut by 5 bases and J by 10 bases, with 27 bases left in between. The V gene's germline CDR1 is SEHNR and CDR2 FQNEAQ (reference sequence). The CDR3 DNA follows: TGTGCCAGCAGCCTACTCGCCGGAGGGGGGGGAGAGGCCCAGTACTTC. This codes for CASSLLAGGGGEAQYF.

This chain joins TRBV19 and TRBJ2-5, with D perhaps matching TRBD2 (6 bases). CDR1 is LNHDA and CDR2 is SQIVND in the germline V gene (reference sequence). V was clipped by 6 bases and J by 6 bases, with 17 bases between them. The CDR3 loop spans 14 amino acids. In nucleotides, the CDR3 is TGTGCCAGTAGCCCCGACCGGGACTCGAAGACCCAGTACTTC. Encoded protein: CASSPDRDSKTQYF.

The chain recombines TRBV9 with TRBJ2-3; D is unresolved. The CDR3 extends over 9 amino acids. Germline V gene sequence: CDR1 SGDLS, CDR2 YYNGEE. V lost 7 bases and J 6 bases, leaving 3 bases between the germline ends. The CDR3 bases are TGTGCCAGCGGCGATACGCAGTATTTT. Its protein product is CASGDTQYF.

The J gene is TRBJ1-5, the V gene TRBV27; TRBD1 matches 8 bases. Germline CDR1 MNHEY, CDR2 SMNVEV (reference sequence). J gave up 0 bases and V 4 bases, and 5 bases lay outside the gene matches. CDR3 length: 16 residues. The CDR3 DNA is TGTGCCAGCAGTTCCTCGACAGGGGATAGCAATCAGCCCCAGCATTTT. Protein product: CASSSSTGDSNQPQHF.

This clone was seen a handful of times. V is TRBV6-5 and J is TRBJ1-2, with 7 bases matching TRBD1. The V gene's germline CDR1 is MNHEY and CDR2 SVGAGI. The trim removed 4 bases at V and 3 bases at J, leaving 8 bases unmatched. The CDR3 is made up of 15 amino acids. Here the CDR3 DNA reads TGTGCCAGCAGTTTTGGACAGGAACCCCACTATGGCTACACCTTC. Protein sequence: CASSFGQEPHYGYTF.

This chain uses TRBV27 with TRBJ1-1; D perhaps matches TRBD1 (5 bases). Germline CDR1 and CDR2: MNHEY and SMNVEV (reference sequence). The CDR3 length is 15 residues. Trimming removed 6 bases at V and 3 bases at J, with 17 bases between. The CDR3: CASRQGGSAHTEAFF. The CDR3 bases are TGTGCCAGCAGGCAGGGCGGGAGTGCGCACACTGAAGCTTTCTTT.

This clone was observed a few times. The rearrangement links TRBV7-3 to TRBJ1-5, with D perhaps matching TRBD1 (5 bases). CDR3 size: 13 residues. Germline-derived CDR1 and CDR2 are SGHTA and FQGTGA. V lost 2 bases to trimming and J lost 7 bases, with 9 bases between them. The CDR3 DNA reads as TGTGCCAGCAGCTTATCAGGGAGCCAGCCCCAGCATTTT. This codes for CASSLSGSQPQHF. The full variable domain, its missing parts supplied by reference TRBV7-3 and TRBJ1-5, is GAGVSQTPSNKVTEKGKYVELRCDPISGHTALYWYRQSLGQGPEFLIYFQGTGAADDSGLPNDRFFAVRPEGSVSTLKIQRTERGDSAVYLCASSLSGSQPQHFGDGTRLSIL.

The CDR3 spells CASSPGFRGLNEQYF. CDR3 coding DNA: TGTGCCAGCAGTCCTGGGTTCAGGGGGCTCAACGAGCAGTACTTC. The chain recombines TRBV7-9 with TRBJ2-7; TRBD1 matches at 8 bases. After removal of 6 bases from V and 5 bases from J, the junction contained 12 bases not matched to a gene. Germline-derived CDR1 and CDR2 are SEHNR and FQNEAQ (reference sequence). This CDR3 is 15 amino acids long.

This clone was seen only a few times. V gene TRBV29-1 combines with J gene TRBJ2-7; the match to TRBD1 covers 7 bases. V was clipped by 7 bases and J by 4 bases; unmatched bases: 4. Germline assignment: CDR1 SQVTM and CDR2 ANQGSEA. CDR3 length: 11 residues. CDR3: CSAYRGYEQYF. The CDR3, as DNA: TGCAGCGCCTACAGGGGTTACGAGCAGTACTTC.

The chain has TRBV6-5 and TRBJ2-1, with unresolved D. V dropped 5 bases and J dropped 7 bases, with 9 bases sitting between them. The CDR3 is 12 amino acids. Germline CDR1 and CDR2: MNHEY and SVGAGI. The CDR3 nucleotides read TGTGCCAGCAGTCTCGGGCCAAATGAGCAGTTCTTC. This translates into CASSLGPNEQFF.

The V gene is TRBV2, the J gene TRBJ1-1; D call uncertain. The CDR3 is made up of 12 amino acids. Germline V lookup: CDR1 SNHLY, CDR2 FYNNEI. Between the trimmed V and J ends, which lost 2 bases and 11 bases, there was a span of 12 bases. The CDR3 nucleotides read TGTGCCAGCAGTGAACTAAGGGTTGAGGCTTTCTTT. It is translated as CASSELRVEAFF.

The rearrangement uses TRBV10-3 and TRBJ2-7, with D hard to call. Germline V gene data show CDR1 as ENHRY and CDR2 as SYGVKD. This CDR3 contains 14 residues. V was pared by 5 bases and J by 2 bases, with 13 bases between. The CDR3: CAISPQPGTYEQYF. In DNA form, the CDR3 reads TGTGCCATCAGTCCCCAGCCCGGAACCTACGAGCAGTACTTC.

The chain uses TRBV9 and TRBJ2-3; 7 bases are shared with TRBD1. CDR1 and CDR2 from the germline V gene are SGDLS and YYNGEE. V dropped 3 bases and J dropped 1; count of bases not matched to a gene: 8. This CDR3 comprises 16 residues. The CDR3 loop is CASSASTGAGTDTQYF. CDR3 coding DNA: TGTGCCAGCAGCGCTTCAACAGGGGCGGGCACAGATACGCAGTATTTT.

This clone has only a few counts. The CDR3 here is CSVHPGGTEAFF. In DNA, the CDR3 is TGCAGCGTGCACCCCGGGGGAACTGAAGCTTTCTTT. V usage is TRBV29-1 and J usage is TRBJ1-1, with D tentatively TRBD1 (5 bases). The CDR3 totals 12 residues. Germline V lookup: CDR1 SQVTM, CDR2 ANQGSEA. Trimming cost V 6 bases and J 5 bases, with 13 bases left between them. The full variable domain, completed using reference TRBV29-1 and TRBJ1-1, is SAVISQKPSRDICQRGTSLTIQCQVDSQVTMMFWYRQQPGQSLTLIATANQGSEATYESGFVIDKFPISRPNLTFSTLTVSNMSPEDSSIYLCSVHPGGTEAFFGQGTRLTVV.

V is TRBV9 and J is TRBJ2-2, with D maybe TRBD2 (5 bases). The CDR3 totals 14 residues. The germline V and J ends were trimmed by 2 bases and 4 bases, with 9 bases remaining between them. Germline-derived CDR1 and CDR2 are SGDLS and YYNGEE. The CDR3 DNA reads TGTGCCAGCAGCGTCGGGGATCCCACCGGGGAGCTGTTTTTT. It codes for CASSVGDPTGELFF. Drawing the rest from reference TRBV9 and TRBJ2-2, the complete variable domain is DSGVTQTPKHLITATGQRVTLRCSPRSGDLSVYWYQQSLDQGLQFLIQYYNGEERAKGNILERFSAQQFPDLHSELNLSSLELGDSALYFCASSVGDPTGELFFGEGSRLTVL.

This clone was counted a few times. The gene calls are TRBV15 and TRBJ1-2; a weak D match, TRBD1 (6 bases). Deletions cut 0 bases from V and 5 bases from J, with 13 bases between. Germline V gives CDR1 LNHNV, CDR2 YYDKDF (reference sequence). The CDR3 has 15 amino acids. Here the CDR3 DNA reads TGTGCCACCAGCAGAGATCAAGAGGGGGTGTATGGCTACACCTTC. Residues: CATSRDQEGVYGYTF.